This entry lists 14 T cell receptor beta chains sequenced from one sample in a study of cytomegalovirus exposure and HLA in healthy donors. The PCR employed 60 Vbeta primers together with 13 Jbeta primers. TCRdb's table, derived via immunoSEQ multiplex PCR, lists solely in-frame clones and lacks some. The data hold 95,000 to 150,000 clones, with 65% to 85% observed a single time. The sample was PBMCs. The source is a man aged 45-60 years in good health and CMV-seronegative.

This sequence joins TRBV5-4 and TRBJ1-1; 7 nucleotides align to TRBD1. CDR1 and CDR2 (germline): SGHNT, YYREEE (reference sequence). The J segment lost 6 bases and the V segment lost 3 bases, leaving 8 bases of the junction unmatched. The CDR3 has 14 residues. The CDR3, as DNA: TGTGCCAGCAGCTACGATACAGGGGTCCCTGAAGCTTTCTTT. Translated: CASSYDTGVPEAFF.

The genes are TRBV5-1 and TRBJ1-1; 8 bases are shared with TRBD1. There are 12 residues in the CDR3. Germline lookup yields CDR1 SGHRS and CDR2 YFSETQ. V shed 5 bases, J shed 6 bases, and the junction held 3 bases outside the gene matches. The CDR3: CASSRTGPEAFF. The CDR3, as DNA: TGCGCCAGCAGTCGGACAGGGCCTGAAGCTTTCTTT. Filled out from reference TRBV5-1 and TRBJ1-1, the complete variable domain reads KAGVTQTPRYLIKTRGQQVTLSCSPISGHRSVSWYQQTPGQGLQFLFEYFSETQRNKGNFPGRFSGRQFSNSRSEMNVSTLELGDSALYLCASSRTGPEAFFGQGTRLTVV.

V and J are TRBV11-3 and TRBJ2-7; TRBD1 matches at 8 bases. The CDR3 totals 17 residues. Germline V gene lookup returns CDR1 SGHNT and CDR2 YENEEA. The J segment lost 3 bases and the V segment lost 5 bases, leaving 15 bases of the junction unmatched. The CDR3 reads CASSRGQGAGTDYEQYF. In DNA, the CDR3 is TGTGCCAGCAGCCGAGGGCAGGGGGCTGGTACGGACTACGAGCAGTACTTC.

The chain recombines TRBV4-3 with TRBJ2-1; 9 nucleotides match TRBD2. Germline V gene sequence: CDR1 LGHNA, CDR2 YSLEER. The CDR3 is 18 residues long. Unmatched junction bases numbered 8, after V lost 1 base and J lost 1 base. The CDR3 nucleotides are TGCGCCAGCAGCCAAGCCCCCCGTAGCGGGAGTTCCTACAATGAGCAGTTCTTC. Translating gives CASSQAPRSGSSYNEQFF.

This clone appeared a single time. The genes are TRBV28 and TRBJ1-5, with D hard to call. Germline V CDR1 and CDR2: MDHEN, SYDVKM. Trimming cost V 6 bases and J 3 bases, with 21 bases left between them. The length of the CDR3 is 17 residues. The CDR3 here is CASRPPPDFAINQPQHF. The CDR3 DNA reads TGTGCCAGCAGACCCCCCCCGGACTTTGCAATCAATCAGCCCCAGCATTTT. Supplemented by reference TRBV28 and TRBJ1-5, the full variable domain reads DVKVTQSSRYLVKRTGEKVFLECVQDMDHENMFWYRQDPGLGLRLIYFSYDVKMKEKGDIPEGYSVSREKKERFSLILESASTNQTSMYLCASRPPPDFAINQPQHFGDGTRLSIL.

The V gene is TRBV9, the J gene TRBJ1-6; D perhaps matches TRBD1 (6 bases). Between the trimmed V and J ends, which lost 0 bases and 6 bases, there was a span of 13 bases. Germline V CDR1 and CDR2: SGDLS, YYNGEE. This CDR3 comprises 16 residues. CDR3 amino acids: CASSVAGRGLNSPLHF. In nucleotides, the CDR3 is TGTGCCAGCAGCGTAGCGGGCAGGGGCCTTAATTCACCCCTCCACTTT.

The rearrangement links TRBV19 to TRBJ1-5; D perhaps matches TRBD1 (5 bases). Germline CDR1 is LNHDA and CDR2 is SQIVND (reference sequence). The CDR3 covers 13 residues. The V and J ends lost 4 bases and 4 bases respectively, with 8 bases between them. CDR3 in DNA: TGTGCCAGTAGTACAAACAGGAATCAGCCCCAGCATTTT. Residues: CASSTNRNQPQHF.

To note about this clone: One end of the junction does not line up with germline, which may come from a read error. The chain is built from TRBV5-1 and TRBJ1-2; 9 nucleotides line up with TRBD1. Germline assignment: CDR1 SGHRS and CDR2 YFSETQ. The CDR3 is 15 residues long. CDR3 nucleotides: TGCGCCAGCACCTTGGTTACAGGGGGCAGCTATGGCTACACCTTC. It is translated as CASTLVTGGSYGYTF.

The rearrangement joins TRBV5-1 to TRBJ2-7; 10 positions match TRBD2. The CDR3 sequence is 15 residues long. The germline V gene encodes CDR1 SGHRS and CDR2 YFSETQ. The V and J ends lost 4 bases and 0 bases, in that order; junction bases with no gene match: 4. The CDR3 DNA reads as TGCGCCAGCAGCCGGACTAGCGGAATCTCCTACGAGCAGTACTTC. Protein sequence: CASSRTSGISYEQYF. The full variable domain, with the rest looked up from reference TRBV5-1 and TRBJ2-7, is KAGVTQTPRYLIKTRGQQVTLSCSPISGHRSVSWYQQTPGQGLQFLFEYFSETQRNKGNFPGRFSGRQFSNSRSEMNVSTLELGDSALYLCASSRTSGISYEQYFGPGTRLTVT.

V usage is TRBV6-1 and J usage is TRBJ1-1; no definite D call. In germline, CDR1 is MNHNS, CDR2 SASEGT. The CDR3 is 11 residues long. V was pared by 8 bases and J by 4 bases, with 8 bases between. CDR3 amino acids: CASRGVTEAFF. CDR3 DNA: TGTGCCAGCCGCGGGGTCACTGAAGCTTTCTTT.

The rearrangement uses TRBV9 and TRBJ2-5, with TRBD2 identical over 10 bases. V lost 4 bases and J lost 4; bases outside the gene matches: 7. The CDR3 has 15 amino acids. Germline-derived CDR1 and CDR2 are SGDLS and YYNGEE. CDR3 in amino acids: CASSFQAGGGETQYF. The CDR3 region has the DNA TGTGCCAGCAGCTTCCAAGCGGGAGGGGGAGAGACCCAGTACTTC.

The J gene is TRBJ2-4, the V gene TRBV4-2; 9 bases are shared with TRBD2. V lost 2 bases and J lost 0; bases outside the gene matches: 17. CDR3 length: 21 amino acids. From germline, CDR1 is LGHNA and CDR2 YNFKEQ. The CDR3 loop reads CASSQRGGSGGTTVAKNIQYF. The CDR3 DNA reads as TGTGCCAGCAGCCAAAGGGGGGGCAGCGGGGGGACCACCGTAGCCAAAAACATTCAGTACTTC.

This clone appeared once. The CDR3 DNA follows: TGTGCCAGTAGTGTGACTAGCGGGAGTATAACAGATACGCAGTATTTT. Its protein is CASSVTSGSITDTQYF. The chain has TRBV19 and TRBJ2-3; 12 bases agree with TRBD2. In germline, CDR1 is LNHDA, CDR2 SQIVND (reference sequence). The CDR3 length is 16 residues. V lost 5 bases, J lost 3 bases, and 6 bases stayed unmatched.

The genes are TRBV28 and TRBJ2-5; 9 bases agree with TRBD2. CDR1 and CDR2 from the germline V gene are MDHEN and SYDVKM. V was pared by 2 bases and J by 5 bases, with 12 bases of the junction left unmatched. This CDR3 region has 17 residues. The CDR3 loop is CASSLTRAGGPGETQYF. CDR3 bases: TGTGCCAGCAGTTTAACGAGGGCGGGAGGGCCCGGGGAGACCCAGTACTTC.